One sample yielded the 13 T cell receptor beta chains listed below, sequenced in a study of blood T cell repertoires in COVID-19. Profiled with immunoSEQ multiplex PCR; TCRdb holds only in-frame clones, not every one. Among under 100,000 clones listed, approximately 81% were seen once. The specimen sequenced was peripheral blood. The source of these receptors is a man older than 75 with active or convalescent COVID-19.

This clone appeared a single time. The chain recombines TRBV28 with TRBJ1-2, with D tentatively TRBD1 (6 bases). The CDR3 is 13 residues long. Germline V gene data show CDR1 as MDHEN and CDR2 as SYDVKM. Deletions cut 6 bases from V and 4 bases from J, with 12 bases between. CDR3 residues: CASREQGTYGYTF. The CDR3 DNA reads TGTGCCAGCAGGGAACAGGGCACCTATGGCTACACCTTC.

This clone has more than one count but fewer than ten. The chain links TRBV7-2 to TRBJ1-1, with TRBD1 matching 10 bases. This CDR3 region has 15 residues. Germline lookup yields CDR1 SGHTA and CDR2 FQGNSA. The V segment lost 6 bases and the J segment 1 base; nucleotides outside the gene matches: 5. CDR3 nucleotide sequence: TGTGCCAGCAGACGAAGGACAGGGGGGAACACTGAAGCTTTCTTT. Amino acid sequence: CASRRRTGGNTEAFF.

The chain combines TRBV24-1 with TRBJ2-2; 7 nucleotides agree with TRBD1. The CDR3 spans 13 residues. Trimming removed 8 bases from V and 4 bases from J; junction bases left unmatched: 3. CDR1 is KGHDR and CDR2 is SFDVKD in the germline V gene. CDR3 loop: CATKRGPTGELFF. In nucleotides, the CDR3 is TGTGCCACCAAAAGGGGGCCCACCGGGGAGCTGTTTTTT.

The chain links TRBV30 to TRBJ1-2, with 10 nucleotides matching TRBD1. This CDR3 has 13 residues. Trimming removed 5 bases from V and 6 bases from J; junction bases left unmatched: 6. Germline CDR1 GTSNPN, CDR2 SVGIG (reference sequence). The DNA for the CDR3 is TGTGCCTGGTGGCTCGGGACAGGGGATGGCTACACCTTC. This translates into CAWWLGTGDGYTF.

By share, this clone counts as medium-sized (0.01 to 0.1%). CDR3 nucleotide sequence: TGTGCCAGCAGCCAACCGGGACAGGGTCATGGGGGCCCTGATGGCTACACCTTC. Amino acid sequence: CASSQPGQGHGGPDGYTF. The rearrangement links TRBV5-4 to TRBJ1-2; 9 bases line up with TRBD1. The V gene's germline CDR1 is SGHNT and CDR2 YYREEE (reference sequence). Losses at the gene ends were 4 bases for V and 6 bases for J; bases not matched to a gene: 19. This CDR3 has 18 amino acids.

The chain links TRBV12-5 to TRBJ2-2; D may be TRBD1 (5 bases). Germline V gene sequence: CDR1 LGHNT, CDR2 FRNRAP. CDR3 size: 15 residues. V was clipped by 5 bases and J by 0 bases, with 10 bases between them. DNA for the CDR3: TGTGCTAGTGGTGCAGACAGATCGAACACCGGGGAGCTGTTTTTT. Protein product: CASGADRSNTGELFF.

Only a few counts were recorded for this clone. V is TRBV7-2 and J is TRBJ1-2, with 10 bases lining up with TRBD1. This CDR3 comprises 14 residues. V shed 3 bases, J shed 2 bases, and the junction held 0 bases outside the gene matches. Germline-derived CDR1 and CDR2 are SGHTA and FQGNSA. CDR3 protein: CASSLGQGNYGYTF. DNA for the CDR3: TGTGCCAGCAGCTTGGGACAGGGGAACTATGGCTACACCTTC. Using reference TRBV7-2 and TRBJ1-2 for the parts outside the CDR3, the full variable domain is GAGVSQSPSNKVTEKGKDVELRCDPISGHTALYWYRQSLGQGLEFLIYFQGNSAPDKSGLPSDRFSAERTGGSVSTLTIQRTQQEDSAVYLCASSLGQGNYGYTFGSGTRLTVV.

There are a few counts of this clone. The rearrangement joins TRBV3-1 (or the pseudogene TRBV3-2) to TRBJ1-6; 8 bases match TRBD1. The CDR3 extends over 15 amino acids. Germline trimming cut 5 bases from V and 12 bases from J; bases unmatched to any gene: 12. Germline V gene sequence: CDR1 LGHDT, CDR2 YNNKEL (reference sequence). The CDR3 DNA sequence: TGTGCCAGCAGCGGACCCCAGGGGGCTCCAGGACCCCTCCACTTT. This translates into CASSGPQGAPGPLHF.

The V call is TRBV18, the J call TRBJ1-2; no clear D gene. V was shortened by 3 bases and J by 4 bases, with 12 bases between the two germline ends. The CDR3 spans 14 residues. Germline V lookup: CDR1 KGHSH, CDR2 LQKENI. The CDR3 loop reads CASSPRREAYGYTF. The CDR3, as DNA: TGTGCCAGCTCACCCCGGCGGGAGGCCTATGGCTACACCTTC.

This chain joins TRBV3-1 (or the pseudogene TRBV3-2) and TRBJ2-7, with D possibly matching TRBD1 (6 bases). Germline CDR1 LGHDT, CDR2 YNNKEL (reference sequence). The V end was cut by 6 bases, the J end by 5 bases, with 14 bases between. The CDR3 contains 13 residues. This CDR3 is CASRPTGSHEQYF. The CDR3 DNA reads TGTGCCAGCAGACCAACAGGGAGCCACGAGCAGTACTTC.

The chain carries TRBV5-1 and TRBJ1-6, with unresolved D. Trimming removed 0 bases from V and 5 bases from J, with 9 bases in between. Germline CDR1 and CDR2: SGHRS and YFSETQ. The CDR3 extends over 15 amino acids. CDR3 coding DNA: TGCGCCAGCAGCTTGGAATCCCAGGATAATTCACCCCTCCACTTT. This sequence encodes CASSLESQDNSPLHF.

The V gene is TRBV5-4, the J gene TRBJ2-3, with 10 nucleotides matching TRBD2. The CDR3 loop spans 16 amino acids. With 3 bases clipped from V and 5 bases from J, the junction kept 9 bases outside the gene matches. CDR1 is SGHNT and CDR2 is YYREEE in the germline V gene (reference sequence). CDR3 in DNA: TGTGCCAGCAGCTCCTACCTAGCGGGGGCCGGAGATACGCAGTATTTT. Translated: CASSSYLAGAGDTQYF.

The rearrangement uses TRBV3-1 (or the pseudogene TRBV3-2) and TRBJ1-6; 9 bases line up with TRBD1. This CDR3 has 16 residues. From germline, CDR1 is LGHDT and CDR2 YNNKEL (reference sequence). V shed 4 bases, J shed 12 bases, and the junction held 13 bases outside the gene matches. Here the CDR3 DNA reads TGTGCCAGCAGCCCCCGAAGAGGACAGGGGACAGGACCCCTCCACTTT. It translates to CASSPRRGQGTGPLHF.